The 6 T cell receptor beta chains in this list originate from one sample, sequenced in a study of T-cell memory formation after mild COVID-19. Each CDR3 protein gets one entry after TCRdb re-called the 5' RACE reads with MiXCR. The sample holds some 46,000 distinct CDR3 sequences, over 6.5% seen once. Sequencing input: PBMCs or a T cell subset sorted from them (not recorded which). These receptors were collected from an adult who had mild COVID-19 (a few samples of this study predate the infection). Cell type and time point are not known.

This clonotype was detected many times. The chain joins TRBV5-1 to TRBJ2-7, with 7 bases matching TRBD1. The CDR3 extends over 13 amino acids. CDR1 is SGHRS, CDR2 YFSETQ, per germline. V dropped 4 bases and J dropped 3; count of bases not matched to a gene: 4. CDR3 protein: CASSPDRFYEQYF. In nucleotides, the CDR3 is TGCGCCAGCAGCCCGGACAGGTTCTACGAGCAGTACTTC.

CDR3 in DNA: TGCGCCAGCAGTCCTGGACAGCCTACCGTCTTCTACACCTTC. It specifies CASSPGQPTVFYTF. This chain uses TRBV5-1 with TRBJ1-2; weak D call: TRBD1 (6 bases). The CDR3 runs 14 residues. V shed 5 bases and J shed 10 bases, with 21 bases lying between them. Germline assignment: CDR1 SGHRS and CDR2 YFSETQ.

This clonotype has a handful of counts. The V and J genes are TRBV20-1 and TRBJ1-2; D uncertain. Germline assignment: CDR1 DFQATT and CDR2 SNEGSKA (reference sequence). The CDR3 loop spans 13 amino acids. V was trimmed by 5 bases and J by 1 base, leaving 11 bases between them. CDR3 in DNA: TGCAGTGCTGGGTGGGAGAGTAACTATGGCTACACCTTC. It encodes CSAGWESNYGYTF.

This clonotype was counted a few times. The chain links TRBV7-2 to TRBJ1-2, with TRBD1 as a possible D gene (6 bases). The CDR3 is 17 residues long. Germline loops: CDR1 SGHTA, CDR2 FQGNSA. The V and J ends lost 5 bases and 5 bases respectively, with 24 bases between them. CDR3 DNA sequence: TGTGCCAGCAGCCCCATGGGGGGTCTGGGGGGGGCGTATGGCTACACCTTC. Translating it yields CASSPMGGLGGAYGYTF. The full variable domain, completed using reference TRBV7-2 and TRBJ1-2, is GAGVSQSPSNKVTEKGKDVELRCDPISGHTALYWYRQSLGQGLEFLIYFQGNSAPDKSGLPSDRFSAERTGGSVSTLTIQRTQQEDSAVYLCASSPMGGLGGAYGYTFGSGTRLTVV.

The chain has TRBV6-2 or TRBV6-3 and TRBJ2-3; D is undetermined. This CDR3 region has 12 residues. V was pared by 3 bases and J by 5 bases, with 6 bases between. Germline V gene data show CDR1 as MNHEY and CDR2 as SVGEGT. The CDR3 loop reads CASSYTGDTQYF. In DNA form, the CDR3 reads TGTGCCAGCAGTTATACTGGAGATACGCAGTATTTT.

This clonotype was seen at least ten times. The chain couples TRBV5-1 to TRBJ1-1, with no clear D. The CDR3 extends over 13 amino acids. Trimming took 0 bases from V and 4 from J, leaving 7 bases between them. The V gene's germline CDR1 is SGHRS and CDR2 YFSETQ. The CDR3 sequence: CASSLERGTEAFF. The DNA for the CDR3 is TGCGCCAGCAGCTTGGAGCGGGGCACTGAAGCTTTCTTT.